Below are 10 T cell receptor beta chains sequenced from a single sample in a study of shared T cell receptors in the human thymus. Measured with immunoSEQ multiplex PCR; TCRdb has only the in-frame clones, and not every one. The table records over 350,000 clones, over 90% of them present only once. Sequencing was performed on thymocytes. The source is a human donor.

The chain has TRBV7-8 and TRBJ2-3; possible D gene TRBD2, 6 bases. The germline V and J ends were trimmed by 4 bases and 4 bases, with 18 bases remaining between them. The CDR3 runs 16 residues. The germline gives CDR1 SGHVS, CDR2 FQNEAQ. DNA of the CDR3: TGTGCCAGCAGCTCCCTTAACCGGGAGTCCGCAGATACGCAGTATTTT. The encoded protein is CASSSLNRESADTQYF.

The table lists this clone with a count of one. The gene calls are TRBV5-6 and TRBJ2-7, with 9 bases aligning to TRBD1. Germline lookup yields CDR1 SGHDT and CDR2 YYEEEE. CDR3 length equals 15 residues. The V and J ends lost 2 bases and 2 bases, in that order; junction bases with no gene match: 5. CDR3 sequence reads: CASSFGTGRTYEQYF. DNA for the CDR3: TGTGCCAGCAGCTTCGGGACAGGGCGAACCTACGAGCAGTACTTC.

This rearrangement joins TRBV11-3 to TRBJ2-7; D is unresolved. In germline, CDR1 is SGHNT, CDR2 YENEEA. The V end was cut by 0 bases, the J end by 7 bases, with 10 bases between. CDR3 length: 13 amino acids. The CDR3 region is CASSLDPKREQYF. The CDR3 DNA reads as TGTGCCAGCAGCTTAGATCCTAAACGGGAGCAGTACTTC.

The chain links TRBV7-3 to TRBJ2-1; 8 bases are a match to TRBD2. The CDR3 runs to 15 residues. Germline V gene sequence: CDR1 SGHTA, CDR2 FQGTGA. With 3 bases clipped from V and 5 bases from J, the junction kept 6 bases outside the gene matches. CDR3: CASSLYSGTHNEQFF. The CDR3 nucleotides read TGTGCCAGCAGCTTGTATAGCGGGACACACAATGAGCAGTTCTTC.

V and J are TRBV27 and TRBJ1-5, with D possibly matching TRBD1 (5 bases). This CDR3 contains 14 residues. V was shortened by 3 bases and J by 7 bases, with 13 bases between the two germline ends. Germline V lookup: CDR1 MNHEY, CDR2 SMNVEV (reference sequence). CDR3 DNA sequence: TGTGCCAGCAGTTTCAACGGGGGGGGGCAGCCCCAGCATTTT. Its protein product is CASSFNGGGQPQHF.

The chain recombines TRBV28 with TRBJ2-1; no definite D call. The CDR3 extends over 12 amino acids. The germline V gene has CDR1 MDHEN and CDR2 SYDVKM. Trimming took 6 bases from V and 6 from J, leaving 9 bases between them. CDR3 loop: CASSSPGNEQFF. The DNA of the CDR3 is TGTGCCAGCAGCTCCCCAGGCAATGAGCAGTTCTTC.

V and J are TRBV10-1 and TRBJ2-5; 7 nucleotides line up with TRBD2. Germline V CDR1 and CDR2: WNHNN, SYGVQD (reference sequence). There are 19 residues in the CDR3. V dropped 2 bases and J dropped 2; count of bases not matched to a gene: 17. The CDR3 DNA reads TGCGCCAGCAGTGAGAGGATAGCTCGGCTAGCGGAGCGTCAAGAGACCCAGTACTTC. Protein sequence: CASSERIARLAERQETQYF.

This chain connects TRBV5-6 to TRBJ1-1; D ambiguous. The CDR3 has 9 residues. V was clipped by 7 bases and J by 7 bases, with 5 bases between them. The germline V gene has CDR1 SGHDT and CDR2 YYEEEE. CDR3 region: CASGREAFF. The DNA for the CDR3 is TGTGCCAGCGGGCGTGAAGCTTTCTTT.

This chain links TRBV5-1 with TRBJ1-2; 9 bases align to TRBD1. J gave up 4 bases and V 5 bases, and 15 bases lay outside the gene matches. This CDR3 is 17 amino acids long. Germline values: CDR1 SGHRS, CDR2 YFSETQ. CDR3 sequence: CASSFEPGQGPLYGYTF. The CDR3 nucleotides read TGCGCCAGCAGTTTCGAACCGGGACAGGGCCCTCTCTATGGCTACACCTTC.

This clone was found once. The rearrangement joins TRBV27 to TRBJ1-4; maybe TRBD1 (6 bases). Per germline, CDR1 MNHEY and CDR2 SMNVEV (reference sequence). The CDR3 extends over 20 amino acids. Trimming took 3 bases from V and 1 from J, leaving 24 bases between them. The CDR3 region is CASSFTSPNSPGVTNEKLFF. CDR3 in DNA: TGTGCCAGCAGTTTTACAAGTCCGAACTCCCCAGGGGTAACTAATGAAAAACTGTTTTTT.